Shown below are 26 T cell receptor beta chains from a single sample sequenced in a study of shared clonotypes between healthy human individuals. The repertoire was sequenced with immunoSEQ multiplex PCR; TCRdb's copy has only in-frame clones and lacks some. In the table there are 2 million to 2.5 million clones, around 93% of which are singletons. Naive CD8 populations comprised CD45RO-negative cells positively selected for CCR7, excluding terminally differentiated effector memory CD45RA+ cells. Sequenced sample: naive CD8+ T cells from PBMCs. Every receptor here comes from a man younger than 35 in good health. Some clones in this sample may be carry-over from other donors' samples.

This chain's CDR3 is CSGWGENEQFF. The CDR3 DNA reads as TGCAGTGGTTGGGGGGAGAATGAGCAGTTCTTC. The rearrangement uses TRBV29-1 and TRBJ2-1, with D perhaps TRBD2 (6 bases). Germline lookup yields CDR1 SQVTM and CDR2 ANQGSEA. The CDR3 length is 11 residues.

This chain links TRBV7-6 with TRBJ2-2; 10 bases map to TRBD1. The CDR3 spans 16 residues. Germline CDR1 and CDR2: SGHVS and FNYEAQ. J gave up 5 bases and V 5 bases, and 8 bases lay outside the gene matches. The CDR3 DNA is TGTGCCAGCAGCCCCCCGGGGGACAGGGGAACCGGGGAGCTGTTTTTT. This encodes CASSPPGDRGTGELFF.

V and J are TRBV6-5 and TRBJ2-3; D is undetermined. The CDR3 spans 16 residues. The V gene lost 2 bases and the J gene lost 1 base, with 13 bases spanning the gap. CDR1 MNHEY and CDR2 SVGAGI come from the germline V gene. The CDR3 here is CASSYTPDARTDTQYF. CDR3 nucleotide sequence: TGTGCCAGCAGTTACACGCCGGACGCCCGCACAGATACGCAGTATTTT.

The chain uses TRBV6-5 and TRBJ2-7; D not resolved. Germline CDR1 is MNHEY and CDR2 is SVGAGI. The germline V and J ends were trimmed by 2 bases and 6 bases, with 17 bases remaining between them. The CDR3 is 15 residues long. The CDR3 sequence is CASSYVPSSSGEQYF. The CDR3 DNA reads as TGTGCCAGCAGTTACGTCCCGTCATCGTCGGGCGAGCAGTACTTC.

Concerning this clone: A junction boundary mismatches the germline segment, possibly from a read error. V usage is TRBV27 and J usage is TRBJ2-2; D not resolved. The length of the CDR3 is 12 residues. Looked up from germline, CDR1 is MNHEY and CDR2 is SMNVEV (reference sequence). The CDR3 DNA sequence: TGTGCCAGCGGTTTGGGAATCGGGGAGCTGTTTTTT. This gives the protein CASGLGIGELFF.

This chain connects TRBV5-1 to TRBJ2-3, with TRBD2 identical over 12 bases. From germline, CDR1 is SGHRS and CDR2 YFSETQ. This CDR3 spans 17 amino acids. The V gene end was trimmed by 0 bases and the J gene end by 7 bases; junction bases not matched to a gene: 9. CDR3 coding DNA: TGCGCCAGCAGCTTGGCCGAGACTAGCGGGAGTCTCCATACGCAGTATTTT. Translating it yields CASSLAETSGSLHTQYF.

The chain is built from TRBV5-1 and TRBJ2-7, with D perhaps assigned TRBD1 or TRBD2 (5 bases each). This CDR3 is 13 amino acids long. V lost 4 bases and J 6 bases, leaving 14 bases between the germline ends. Germline V CDR1 and CDR2: SGHRS, YFSETQ. CDR3 amino acids: CASSLTYGAEQYF. The DNA for the CDR3 is TGCGCCAGCAGCCTAACCTACGGGGCCGAGCAGTACTTC.

To note about this clone: The sample holds other DNA sequences that translate to the same CDR3. This chain connects TRBV10-3 to TRBJ1-5, with D unclear. CDR3 size: 15 residues. The germline gives CDR1 ENHRY, CDR2 SYGVKD. Trimming cost V 0 bases and J 2 bases, with 8 bases left between them. The CDR3 DNA is TGTGCCATCAGTGAGTCTAGAGGTGGCAATCAGCCCCAGCATTTT. The encoded protein is CAISESRGGNQPQHF.

The chain employs TRBV28 and TRBJ1-5; the D is unclear. V dropped 3 bases and J dropped 3 bases, with 12 bases sitting between them. CDR1 and CDR2 from the germline V gene are MDHEN and SYDVKM. This CDR3 contains 15 residues. This CDR3 reads CASSLKGPLNQPQHF. The CDR3 DNA reads TGTGCCAGCAGTTTGAAAGGGCCACTCAATCAGCCCCAGCATTTT. Variable domain in full (rest from reference TRBV28 and TRBJ1-5): DVKVTQSSRYLVKRTGEKVFLECVQDMDHENMFWYRQDPGLGLRLIYFSYDVKMKEKGDIPEGYSVSREKKERFSLILESASTNQTSMYLCASSLKGPLNQPQHFGDGTRLSIL.

The V and J genes are TRBV10-3 and TRBJ2-7, with D perhaps matching TRBD1 (5 bases). CDR1 is ENHRY and CDR2 is SYGVKD in the germline V gene. This CDR3 is 11 amino acids long. V gave up 3 bases and J gave up 6 bases, with 6 bases separating them. DNA for the CDR3: TGTGCCATCAGTGACCAGGGCGAGCAGTACTTC. Protein: CAISDQGEQYF.

The chain recombines TRBV28 with TRBJ2-3; TRBD1 matches at 7 bases. Germline lookup yields CDR1 MDHEN and CDR2 SYDVKM. This CDR3 spans 15 amino acids. V lost 3 bases and J lost 3; bases outside the gene matches: 6. The chain's CDR3 is CASSLGRGYTDTQYF. CDR3 in DNA: TGTGCCAGCAGTTTGGGCAGGGGGTATACAGATACGCAGTATTTT.

The V call is TRBV27, the J call TRBJ2-1; 10 bases fit TRBD1. Trimming cost V 5 bases and J 0 bases; bases outside gene matches: 13. The CDR3 consists of 19 residues. Germline CDR1 and CDR2: MNHEY and SMNVEV (reference sequence). The CDR3 region has the DNA TGTGCCAGCAGTCCAACCCTAGGACAGGGGGGGAGCTCCTACAATGAGCAGTTCTTC. Translated, it gives CASSPTLGQGGSSYNEQFF.

V is TRBV29-1 and J is TRBJ2-4; D tentatively fits TRBD1 or TRBD2 (5 bases each). The CDR3 runs 13 residues. Trimming shortened V by 5 bases and J by 1 base, and 9 bases separated the two germline ends. CDR1 and CDR2 from the germline V gene are SQVTM and ANQGSEA. CDR3: CSVLWGAKNIQYF. The CDR3 nucleotides read TGCAGCGTTCTTTGGGGGGCCAAAAACATTCAGTACTTC. Variable domain in full (rest from reference TRBV29-1 and TRBJ2-4): SAVISQKPSRDICQRGTSLTIQCQVDSQVTMMFWYRQQPGQSLTLIATANQGSEATYESGFVIDKFPISRPNLTFSTLTVSNMSPEDSSIYLCSVLWGAKNIQYFGAGTRLSVL.

Only one count was recorded for this clone. The CDR3, as DNA: TGTGCCAGCAGCCAAGCCGACGGACTAGTGAACACCGGGGAGCTGTTTTTT. Protein product: CASSQADGLVNTGELFF. The chain has TRBV14 and TRBJ2-2; 7 nucleotides line up with TRBD2. Germline V gene sequence: CDR1 SGHDN, CDR2 FVKESK. The CDR3 has 17 residues. The ends lost 1 base at V and 1 base at J; junction bases unmatched: 6.

The chain joins TRBV28 to TRBJ2-2, with TRBD1 as a possible D gene (6 bases). This CDR3 contains 14 residues. V was pared by 6 bases and J by 5 bases, with 13 bases between. Germline V gives CDR1 MDHEN, CDR2 SYDVKM. CDR3 sequence reads: CASRNREYTGELFF. The DNA for the CDR3 is TGTGCCAGCAGGAACAGGGAATATACCGGGGAGCTGTTTTTT.

With regard to this clone: Other nucleotide sequences in the sample specify the same CDR3. Here the CDR3 DNA reads TGTGCCAGCAGCCCGCGGCCTGGAAACACCATATATTTT. This gives the protein CASSPRPGNTIYF. The V call is TRBV7-6, the J call TRBJ1-3, with D uncertain. Germline loops: CDR1 SGHVS, CDR2 FNYEAQ. Trimming removed 5 bases at V and 2 bases at J, with 7 bases between. The CDR3 runs 13 residues.

CDR3 DNA sequence: TGTGCCAGCAGCTCCGGGACAGCCTATGGCTACACCTTC. Amino acids: CASSSGTAYGYTF. This chain connects TRBV5-6 to TRBJ1-2; 7 bases agree with TRBD1. The trim removed 3 bases at V and 4 bases at J, leaving 3 bases unmatched. Germline-derived CDR1 and CDR2 are SGHDT and YYEEEE. The length of the CDR3 is 13 residues.

The chain couples TRBV6-5 to TRBJ1-5; 10 nucleotides align to TRBD1. Germline V gives CDR1 MNHEY, CDR2 SVGAGI. The CDR3 extends over 15 amino acids. J was trimmed by 6 bases and V by 7 bases; bases with no gene match: 9. The CDR3 here is CASTDDRGRGQPQHF. For the CDR3, the DNA is TGTGCCAGCACCGATGACAGGGGGCGCGGTCAGCCCCAGCATTTT.

This clone has only a few counts. The gene calls are TRBV27 and TRBJ2-7; 8 bases match TRBD1. CDR1 and CDR2 (germline): MNHEY, SMNVEV (reference sequence). The CDR3 is made up of 16 amino acids. The ends lost 8 bases at V and 0 bases at J; junction bases unmatched: 12. The CDR3 DNA reads TGTGCCAGCTGCCCAGACAGGGGCCAGAGCTCCTACGAGCAGTACTTC. This codes for CASCPDRGQSSYEQYF.

The chain carries TRBV28 and TRBJ2-7; the match to TRBD2 covers 10 bases. Germline V gene data show CDR1 as MDHEN and CDR2 as SYDVKM. The CDR3 sequence is 14 residues long. Trimming at V came to 8 bases and at J to 0 bases, leaving 4 bases not matched to a gene. CDR3 in amino acids: CASGLAALSYEQYF. In DNA, the CDR3 is TGTGCCAGCGGACTAGCGGCCCTCTCCTACGAGCAGTACTTC.

This chain joins TRBV6-5 and TRBJ2-1; D unresolved. The germline V and J ends were trimmed by 6 bases and 3 bases, with 9 bases remaining between them. CDR3 length: 13 residues. Germline V gene data show CDR1 as MNHEY and CDR2 as SVGAGI. This chain's CDR3 is CASRNSHYNEQFF. CDR3 DNA sequence: TGTGCCAGCAGAAATAGCCACTACAATGAGCAGTTCTTC.

The CDR3 sequence: CASSFPLASGRGSTDTQYF. CDR3 nucleotide sequence: TGTGCCAGCAGCTTCCCTCTGGCTAGCGGGAGAGGGAGCACAGATACGCAGTATTTT. V gene TRBV7-9 combines with J gene TRBJ2-3, with 10 bases fitting TRBD2. The junction had 12 bases not matched to a gene; V was cut back by 3 bases and J by 0 bases. Germline assignment: CDR1 SEHNR and CDR2 FQNEAQ (reference sequence). The CDR3 is made up of 19 amino acids.

J is TRBJ2-7 and V is TRBV27; D is possibly TRBD1 (6 bases). The CDR3 loop spans 15 amino acids. CDR1 is MNHEY and CDR2 is SMNVEV in the germline V gene (reference sequence). Trimming took off 6 bases at V and 1 base at J, with 16 bases between the two ends. The CDR3 DNA reads TGTGCCAGCAGAACTCTGACAGGACCATCCTACGAGCAGTACTTC. It encodes CASRTLTGPSYEQYF.

The CDR3 loop reads CASSWGPNTEAFF. The DNA of the CDR3 is TGTGCCAGCAGTTGGGGCCCGAACACTGAAGCTTTCTTT. The V gene is TRBV6-6, the J gene TRBJ1-1, with TRBD1 as a possible D gene (5 bases). The CDR3 has 13 amino acids. Germline-derived CDR1 and CDR2 are MNHNY and SVGAGI (reference sequence). With 4 bases removed from V and 1 base from J, the gap between germline ends came to 7 bases.

A note on this clone: Other DNA sequences in the sample encode the same CDR3. V and J are TRBV27 and TRBJ2-7; no reliable D call. Germline V lookup: CDR1 MNHEY, CDR2 SMNVEV (reference sequence). V lost 0 bases, J lost 4 bases, and 10 bases lay in between. This CDR3 is built from 14 residues. For the CDR3, the DNA is TGTGCCAGCAGTTTATCTCCCGCGAGTTACGAGCAGTACTTC. Translated: CASSLSPASYEQYF.

J is TRBJ2-1 and V is TRBV10-3, with 8 bases lining up with TRBD1. The V gene's germline CDR1 is ENHRY and CDR2 SYGVKD. The CDR3 totals 16 residues. V lost 4 bases and J lost 0; bases outside the gene matches: 5. The CDR3 region has the DNA TGTGCCATCAGTGCGACAGGGGTCAGCTCCTACAATGAGCAGTTCTTC. Encoded protein: CAISATGVSSYNEQFF.